The rows below give T cell receptor beta chains drawn from one sample of a study of T cells in Graves' hyperthyroidism and ophthalmopathy. Each CDR3 protein gets one entry after TCRdb re-called the multiplex PCR reads with MiXCR. This sample yields roughly 180,000 distinct CDR3 sequences, of which roughly 10% are seen a single time; 22% belongs to the top ten. Material for sequencing was blood. Receptors were obtained from a woman between 18 and 29 years old with Graves' hyperthyroidism that later progressed to Graves' ophthalmopathy. CDR3s include the opening cysteine and the closing phenylalanine or tryptophan. The D gene is left open where the match is weak. Expanded clones are given a class, and other clones once, few, many or no size at all.

j_gene	v_gene	d_gene	abundance	CDR3aa	CDR3nt
TRBJ1-5	TRBV12-3/TRBV12-4	-	many	CASSLGYLQPQHF	TGTGCCAGCAGTTTAGGTTATCTTCAGCCCCAGCATTTT
TRBJ1-1	TRBV4-1	TRBD1	few	CASSLDRAKNTEAFF	TGCGCCAGCAGCCTCGACAGGGCAAAGAACACTGAAGCTTTCTTT
TRBJ1-1	TRBV19	-	many	CASSIKDATNTEAFF	TGTGCCAGTAGTATAAAGGACGCCACGAACACTGAAGCTTTCTTT
TRBJ2-7	TRBV20-1	-	many	CSASSGAQFYEQYF	TGCAGTGCTAGTTCTGGGGCCCAATTCTACGAGCAGTACTTC
TRBJ2-5	TRBV11-2	TRBD2	few	CASSLDLGSGRIQETQYF	TGTGCCAGCAGCTTAGATCTGGGTAGCGGGAGGATTCAGGAGACCCAGTACTTC
TRBJ2-5	TRBV20-1	-	many	CSAKFSGDLETQYF	TGCAGTGCCAAATTCTCCGGGGATTTGGAGACCCAGTACTTC
TRBJ2-7	TRBV6-1	TRBD2	many	CASSRSGAVNEQYF	TGTGCCAGCAGTCGGAGCGGGGCTGTCAATGAGCAGTACTTC
TRBJ2-4	TRBV19	TRBD1	-	CASSIGDRGAKNIQYF	TGTGCCAGTAGTATAGGGGACAGGGGAGCCAAAAACATTCAGTACTTC
TRBJ1-5	TRBV20-1	-	-	CSASVQGDQPQHF	TGCAGTGCTAGTGTCCAGGGAGATCAGCCCCAGCATTTT
TRBJ1-5	TRBV12-3/TRBV12-4	-	many	CASSLAPTGVGPQHF	TGTGCCAGCAGTTTAGCGCCCACAGGCGTCGGCCCCCAGCATTTT
TRBJ1-1	TRBV20-1	-	-	CMRDPNTEAFF	TGCATGAGGGACCCGAACACTGAAGCTTTCTTT